The 25 T cell receptor beta chains presented below share a single source sample, sequenced in a study of cytomegalovirus exposure and HLA in healthy donors. The PCR employed 60 Vbeta primers together with 13 Jbeta primers. Measured with immunoSEQ multiplex PCR; TCRdb has only the in-frame clones, and not every one. The profile shows 190,000 or so clones, roughly 77% of them singletons. Sequencing was performed on PBMCs. These TCRs come from a male donor in good health and CMV-seropositive.

The V gene is TRBV7-3, the J gene TRBJ2-5; possible D gene TRBD2, 5 bases. Trimming removed 3 bases at V and 0 bases at J, with 14 bases between. The CDR3 has 16 residues. Germline CDR1 reads SGHTA; CDR2 reads FQGTGA. CDR3 coding DNA: TGTGCCAGCAGCTTTTACCCGACTATGTACCAAGAGACCCAGTACTTC. Protein product: CASSFYPTMYQETQYF.

V is TRBV5-6 and J is TRBJ1-6; D not certain. CDR1 is SGHDT, CDR2 YYEEEE, per germline. There are 14 residues in the CDR3. Between the trimmed V and J ends, which lost 6 bases and 0 bases, there was a span of 7 bases. The DNA of the CDR3 is TGTGCCAGCAAAAGGAGCTCCTATAATTCACCCCTCCACTTT. Translating it yields CASKRSSYNSPLHF.

The rearrangement joins TRBV6-5 to TRBJ2-3; D unclear. Germline CDR1 MNHEY, CDR2 SVGAGI. The V gene lost 6 bases and the J gene lost 4 bases, with 14 bases spanning the gap. There are 14 residues in the CDR3. In nucleotides, the CDR3 is TGTGCCAGCAGGCATTTAGATTCGTCAGATACGCAGTATTTT. This sequence encodes CASRHLDSSDTQYF.

V is TRBV27 and J is TRBJ2-7; tentative D call: TRBD1 (5 bases). Germline V gives CDR1 MNHEY, CDR2 SMNVEV (reference sequence). The length of the CDR3 is 14 residues. Trimming cost V 2 bases and J 6 bases, with 14 bases left between them. CDR3 nucleotide sequence: TGTGCCAGCAGTTTACTCGACAGTCAGTCCGAGCAGTACTTC. Its protein product is CASSLLDSQSEQYF.

This clone occurred once. The V gene is TRBV7-7, the J gene TRBJ2-2; 10 bases align to TRBD1. Trimming removed 10 bases from V and 4 bases from J; junction bases left unmatched: 12. Germline V lookup: CDR1 SSHAT, CDR2 FNYEAQ (reference sequence). The CDR3 extends over 16 amino acids. Written as DNA, the CDR3 is TGTGCCATCCGACAGGGGGCAGGGCTAGGCACCGGGGAGCTGTTTTTT. This sequence encodes CAIRQGAGLGTGELFF. The whole variable domain, filled in from reference TRBV7-7 and TRBJ2-2, reads GAGVSQSPRYKVTKRGQDVTLRCDPISSHATLYWYQQALGQGPEFLTYFNYEAQPDKSGLPSDRFSAERPEGSISTLTIQRTEQRDSAMYRCAIRQGAGLGTGELFFGEGSRLTVL.

The genes are TRBV11-1 and TRBJ2-7; TRBD1 matches at 7 bases. The CDR3 consists of 15 residues. The germline V gene has CDR1 SGHAT and CDR2 FQDESV (reference sequence). V was pared by 0 bases and J by 2 bases, with 4 bases of the junction left unmatched. CDR3: CASSLAQGPPYEQYF. CDR3 in DNA: TGTGCCAGCAGCTTAGCACAGGGGCCTCCCTACGAGCAGTACTTC.

The rearrangement joins TRBV6-1 to TRBJ1-3; perhaps TRBD1 as D (5 bases). The CDR3 is 16 residues long. Per the germline V gene, CDR1 is MNHNS and CDR2 is SASEGT. V was clipped by 2 bases and J by 1 base, with 12 bases between them. CDR3 in amino acids: CASSELRQSSGNTIYF. The DNA of the CDR3 is TGTGCCAGCAGTGAATTGCGACAGTCGTCTGGAAACACCATATATTTT.

The J gene is TRBJ2-1, the V gene TRBV5-4; D possibly corresponds to TRBD1 (6 bases). The V end was cut by 6 bases, the J end by 6 bases, with 22 bases between. The CDR3 totals 16 residues. Per germline, CDR1 SGHNT and CDR2 YYREEE (reference sequence). The CDR3 DNA is TGTGCCAGCACCACCCCATCCCACAGGGTACGCAATGAGCAGTTCTTC. It encodes CASTTPSHRVRNEQFF.

The gene calls are TRBV2 and TRBJ2-2; 7 nucleotides match TRBD1. Germline V gives CDR1 SNHLY, CDR2 FYNNEI. V lost 7 bases and J lost 1; bases outside the gene matches: 6. The CDR3 runs 15 residues. The CDR3 nucleotides are TGTGCCAGCATCTTAGCAGGGGGGAACACCGGGGAGCTGTTTTTT. Protein: CASILAGGNTGELFF.

The chain combines TRBV7-2 with TRBJ2-1; D might be TRBD1 (6 bases). The CDR3 is made up of 13 amino acids. CDR1 is SGHTA and CDR2 is FQGNSA in the germline V gene. V was clipped by 4 bases and J by 9 bases, with 13 bases between them. CDR3 sequence: CASSSRTALEQFF. CDR3 nucleotides: TGTGCCAGCAGCTCACGGACAGCGCTTGAGCAGTTCTTC.

The chain employs TRBV5-5 and TRBJ1-1; no definite D call. Trimming left V 1 base short and J 3 bases short, with 10 bases between. The CDR3 covers 14 residues. Looked up from germline, CDR1 is SGHKS and CDR2 is YYEKEE (reference sequence). CDR3 residues: CASSLQGGYTEAFF. CDR3 bases: TGTGCCAGCAGCTTGCAAGGCGGATACACTGAAGCTTTCTTT.

The gene calls are TRBV19 and TRBJ1-5, with TRBD1 identical over 9 bases. This CDR3 region has 13 residues. Trimming cost V 11 bases and J 6 bases; bases outside gene matches: 8. Germline lookup yields CDR1 LNHDA and CDR2 SQIVND (reference sequence). The CDR3 loop reads CAGSTGGGQPQHF. In DNA form, the CDR3 reads TGTGCCGGAAGCACAGGGGGCGGTCAGCCCCAGCATTTT. The whole variable domain, remainder taken from reference TRBV19 and TRBJ1-5, is DGGITQSPKYLFRKEGQNVTLSCEQNLNHDAMYWYRQDPGQGLRLIYYSQIVNDFQKGDIAEGYSVSREKKESFPLTVTSAQKNPTAFYLCAGSTGGGQPQHFGDGTRLSIL.

This chain links TRBV10-3 with TRBJ1-2; tentative D call: TRBD1 (5 bases). The germline V gene encodes CDR1 ENHRY and CDR2 SYGVKD. The CDR3 is 13 residues long. V lost 2 bases and J 4 bases, leaving 8 bases between the germline ends. Here the CDR3 DNA reads TGTGCCATCAGTGAGGGGGGACTCTATGGCTACACCTTC. Translated, it gives CAISEGGLYGYTF.

The chain links TRBV10-3 to TRBJ2-1; 10 bases are a match to TRBD2. With V trimmed by 6 bases and J by 14 bases, 7 bases remained unmatched. This CDR3 is built from 12 residues. The germline CDR1 and CDR2 sequences are ENHRY and SYGVKD. Here the CDR3 DNA reads TGTGCCATCAGACCTCTAGCGGGAGTTAAGTTCTTC. It specifies CAIRPLAGVKFF.

This clone was detected only once. The V gene is TRBV6-5, the J gene TRBJ2-7; TRBD2 agrees at 7 bases. The J segment lost 5 bases and the V segment lost 6 bases, leaving 10 bases of the junction unmatched. Per the germline V gene, CDR1 is MNHEY and CDR2 is SVGAGI. The CDR3 covers 14 residues. The CDR3 DNA follows: TGTGCCAGCAGACTAGCGCAGGGAGTCCACGAGCAGTACTTC. Its protein product is CASRLAQGVHEQYF.

This clone was seen a single time. The V call is TRBV4-3, the J call TRBJ1-2, with unresolved D. Trimming took off 2 bases at V and 5 bases at J, with 15 bases between the two ends. CDR3 length: 15 residues. Germline assignment: CDR1 LGHNA and CDR2 YSLEER. CDR3 sequence (DNA): TGCGCCAGCAGCCAATCGACCGAGGGCATTTATGGCTACACCTTC. The encoded protein is CASSQSTEGIYGYTF.

CDR3 nucleotides: TGTGCCAGCAGCGCTACCGGGACTAGGAACTCCTACGAGCAGTACTTC. It codes for CASSATGTRNSYEQYF. V is TRBV7-2 and J is TRBJ2-7; 8 bases align to TRBD2. Trimming removed 5 bases from V and 0 bases from J; junction bases left unmatched: 9. The CDR3 spans 16 residues. CDR1 is SGHTA, CDR2 FQGNSA, per germline.

This chain joins TRBV10-3 and TRBJ2-7, with D perhaps matching TRBD1 (5 bases). V was shortened by 0 bases and J by 2 bases, with 8 bases between the two germline ends. There are 14 residues in the CDR3. In germline, CDR1 is ENHRY, CDR2 SYGVKD. Written as DNA, the CDR3 is TGTGCCATCAGTGAGTCGACAGCCACCTACGAGCAGTACTTC. This codes for CAISESTATYEQYF.

The chain couples TRBV6-4 to TRBJ2-3; 7 bases are a match to TRBD2. V dropped 0 bases and J dropped 2; count of bases not matched to a gene: 8. This CDR3 spans 17 amino acids. Germline values: CDR1 MRHNA, CDR2 SNTAGT. This chain's CDR3 is CASSDSPGLAVTDTQYF. The CDR3 bases are TGTGCCAGCAGTGACTCCCCGGGGCTAGCGGTCACAGATACGCAGTATTTT.

The gene calls are TRBV11-2 and TRBJ2-5; D ambiguous. V was trimmed by 5 bases and J by 0 bases, leaving 13 bases between them. This CDR3 region has 15 residues. Looked up from germline, CDR1 is SGHAT and CDR2 is FQNNGV. CDR3 sequence: CASSNPRQYQETQYF. As DNA, the CDR3 is TGTGCCAGCAGCAACCCCCGCCAGTACCAAGAGACCCAGTACTTC.

V and J are TRBV28 and TRBJ1-2; unclear D gene. In germline, CDR1 is MDHEN, CDR2 SYDVKM. CDR3 length: 12 residues. V lost 10 bases and J 8 bases, leaving 17 bases between the germline ends. CDR3 nucleotide sequence: TGTGCCACCCCCGGGGATGGATGGGGCTACACCTTC. The encoded protein is CATPGDGWGYTF.

The genes are TRBV5-1 and TRBJ2-2, with a tentative D call TRBD2 (6 bases). The length of the CDR3 is 15 residues. Germline values: CDR1 SGHRS, CDR2 YFSETQ. V was trimmed by 4 bases and J by 7 bases, leaving 17 bases between them. The CDR3 nucleotides read TGCGCCAGCAGCATAGCCGCGGGGCCCGACGGGGAGCTGTTTTTT. This translates into CASSIAAGPDGELFF.

The chain joins TRBV20-1 to TRBJ1-2, with D perhaps matching TRBD1 (5 bases). This CDR3 is built from 11 residues. With 3 bases removed from V and 7 bases from J, the gap between germline ends came to 9 bases. Per the germline V gene, CDR1 is DFQATT and CDR2 is SNEGSKA (reference sequence). This CDR3 is CSASFRVGYTF. The CDR3, as DNA: TGCAGTGCTAGCTTCAGGGTTGGCTACACCTTC.

The V call is TRBV27, the J call TRBJ1-2; 10 bases fit TRBD1. CDR1 MNHEY and CDR2 SMNVEV come from the germline V gene (reference sequence). V lost 4 bases, J lost 0 bases, and 8 bases stayed unmatched. CDR3 length equals 17 residues. CDR3 nucleotide sequence: TGTGCCAGCAGTTACGGGACAGGGGCGCAAGCTAACTATGGCTACACCTTC. Amino acid sequence: CASSYGTGAQANYGYTF.

The chain links TRBV5-4 to TRBJ2-5; possible D gene TRBD1, 6 bases. Germline V gene lookup returns CDR1 SGHNT and CDR2 YYREEE (reference sequence). This CDR3 is built from 13 residues. Trimming cost V 7 bases and J 5 bases, with 15 bases left between them. The CDR3 reads CASGLQGAETQYF. The CDR3 bases are TGTGCCAGCGGATTACAGGGAGCGGAGACCCAGTACTTC. The full variable domain, rest sourced from reference TRBV5-4 and TRBJ2-5, is ETGVTQSPTHLIKTRGQQVTLRCSSQSGHNTVSWYQQALGQGPQFIFQYYREEENGRGNFPPRFSGLQFPNYSSELNVNALELDDSALYLCASGLQGAETQYFGPGTRLLVL.